This T cell receptor beta chain was profiled in a study of blood T cells in healthy people across ages. At the level of the study: Capture via template switching afforded approximately one barcoded beta molecule per two T cells.

Trimming took 3 bases from V and 0 from J; bases not matched to a gene: 6. The germline V gene encodes CDR1 SGHVS and CDR2 FQNEAQ. The CDR3 extends over 18 amino acids. Primers used in a second PCR of about 7 to 12 cycles were a sample-barcoded 5' primer and a J-beta primer mix. Tagging of each cDNA molecule was performed by a template-switch adaptor with 12 random nucleotides. Each CDR3 protein is one row after TCRdb ran MiXCR on the 5' RACE reads. Of 700,000 to 950,000 distinct CDR3 sequences listed, 58% were seen once; the top ten hold around 22%. Source material: blood. The chain is built from TRBV7-8 and TRBJ2-1; 12 nucleotides align to TRBD2. The receptor's source is a man aged 25-45 years in good health. CDR3 sequence (DNA): TGTGCCAGCAGCTTCACCCGGACTAGCGGGAACTCCTACAATGAGCAGTTCTTC. It translates to CASSFTRTSGNSYNEQFF.